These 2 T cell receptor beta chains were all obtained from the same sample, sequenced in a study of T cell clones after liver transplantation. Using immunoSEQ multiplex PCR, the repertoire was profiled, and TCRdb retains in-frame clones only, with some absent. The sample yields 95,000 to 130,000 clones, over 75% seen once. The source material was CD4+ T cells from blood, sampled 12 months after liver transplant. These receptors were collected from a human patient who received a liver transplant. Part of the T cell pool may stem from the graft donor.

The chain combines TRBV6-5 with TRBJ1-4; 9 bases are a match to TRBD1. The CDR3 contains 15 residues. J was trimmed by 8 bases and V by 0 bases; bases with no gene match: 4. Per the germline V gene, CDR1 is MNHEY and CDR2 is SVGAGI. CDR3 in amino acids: CASSYSWTGEEKLFF. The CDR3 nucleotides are TGTGCCAGCAGTTACTCGTGGACAGGGGAAGAAAAACTGTTTTTT.

The CDR3 loop is CASRLEDRHIQYF. In nucleotides, the CDR3 is TGTGCCAGTAGGCTGGAGGACAGACACATTCAGTACTTC. This chain links TRBV19 with TRBJ2-4; the D gene is possibly TRBD1 (6 bases). This CDR3 is 13 amino acids long. Germline V lookup: CDR1 LNHDA, CDR2 SQIVND (reference sequence). Trimming removed 6 bases at V and 8 bases at J, with 14 bases between. Together with reference TRBV19 and TRBJ2-4, the CDR3 gives the full variable domain: DGGITQSPKYLFRKEGQNVTLSCEQNLNHDAMYWYRQDPGQGLRLIYYSQIVNDFQKGDIAEGYSVSREKKESFPLTVTSAQKNPTAFYLCASRLEDRHIQYFGAGTRLSVL.